This entry lists 18 T cell receptor beta chains sequenced from one sample in a study of T cells after yellow fever vaccination. Via MiXCR, TCRdb re-called the 5' RACE reads, giving one row per CDR3 protein. Among a few hundred thousand distinct CDR3 sequences listed, about 17% were seen once. The sample in question was PBMCs, obtained 4 to 6 days after the first yellow fever vaccination. The source of these receptors is a man aged 18 to 29 who received the YFV17D yellow fever vaccine.

This rearrangement joins TRBV11-1 to TRBJ2-7; 9 positions agree with TRBD1. The CDR3 length is 18 residues. CDR1 and CDR2 from the germline V gene are SGHAT and FQDESV (reference sequence). V lost 0 bases and J lost 5; bases outside the gene matches: 14. Here the CDR3 DNA reads TGTGCCAGCAGCTTAGCGAAAGCCGGGACAGGGAAATCGGACGAGCAGTACGTC. Protein product: CASSLAKAGTGKSDEQYV.

This clonotype has a handful of counts. At one boundary the junction diverges from the germline segment, which might be a read error. V and J are TRBV7-7 and TRBJ2-1, with a weak D call TRBD2 (6 bases). Germline CDR1 reads SSHAT; CDR2 reads FNYEAQ (reference sequence). The CDR3 consists of 15 residues. The CDR3 DNA reads TGTGCTAGCAGCTTAGGTAGCGGACATTACAATGAGCAGTTCTTC. As protein: CASSLGSGHYNEQFF.

The chain couples TRBV5-5 to TRBJ2-2; the match to TRBD1 covers 7 bases. There are 18 residues in the CDR3. Germline V gene data show CDR1 as SGHKS and CDR2 as YYEKEE (reference sequence). V shed 0 bases, J shed 0 bases, and the junction held 8 bases outside the gene matches. The CDR3 DNA sequence: TGTGCCAGCAGCTTGGTGGGGACAGCCATAGCGAACACCGGGGAGCTGTTTTTT. Translated: CASSLVGTAIANTGELFF.

A few counts support this clonotype. The rearrangement links TRBV4-3 to TRBJ2-4, with a weak D call TRBD1 (6 bases). The ends were cut back, 3 bases at V and 9 bases at J, with 21 bases in the middle. The CDR3 spans 16 residues. Germline CDR1 is LGHNA and CDR2 is YSLEER. The CDR3 sequence: CASSQGSGTRYSIQYF. DNA of the CDR3: TGCGCCAGCAGCCAGGGGTCGGGGACAAGGTATAGCATTCAGTACTTC.

The chain employs TRBV11-2 and TRBJ2-4, with D possibly TRBD1 on 6 matching bases. Germline-derived CDR1 and CDR2 are SGHAT and FQNNGV. Trimming pared 4 bases from V and 8 bases from J, leaving 21 bases between. The CDR3 runs 16 residues. Here the CDR3 reads CASSSLKQGVLDIQYF. In DNA form, the CDR3 reads TGTGCCAGCAGCTCCTTGAAACAGGGAGTTTTGGACATTCAGTACTTC.

The table lists this clonotype with a few counts. The chain is built from TRBV7-8 and TRBJ2-2; 8 nucleotides align to TRBD1. V lost 5 bases, J lost 4 bases, and 6 bases stayed unmatched. The CDR3 loop spans 15 amino acids. Germline loops: CDR1 SGHVS, CDR2 FQNEAQ. The CDR3: CASSQRTGSTGELFF. Here the CDR3 DNA reads TGTGCCAGCAGCCAGAGGACAGGGTCCACCGGGGAGCTGTTTTTT.

In its sample, this clonotype was seen a few times. The chain links TRBV3-1 to TRBJ1-1; TRBD1 matches at 8 bases. This CDR3 spans 13 amino acids. J was trimmed by 11 bases and V by 4 bases; bases with no gene match: 9. Germline assignment: CDR1 LGHDT and CDR2 YNNKEL (reference sequence). CDR3: CASSPGDRRVAFF. CDR3 DNA: TGTGCCAGCAGCCCCGGGGACAGGCGGGTGGCTTTCTTT.

The J gene is TRBJ2-2, the V gene TRBV30; perhaps TRBD1 as D (5 bases). The CDR3 runs 14 residues. The germline V gene has CDR1 GTSNPN and CDR2 SVGIG (reference sequence). Trimming took 2 bases from V and 0 from J, leaving 7 bases between them. The DNA of the CDR3 is TGTGCCTGGAGTCCGACAGCGAACACCGGGGAGCTGTTTTTT. It specifies CAWSPTANTGELFF. Full variable domain (outside the CDR3, taken from reference TRBV30 and TRBJ2-2): SQTIHQWPATLVQPVGSPLSLECTVEGTSNPNLYWYRQAAGRGLQLLFYSVGIGQISSEVPQNLSASRPQDRQFILSSKKLLLSDSGFYLCAWSPTANTGELFFGEGSRLTVL.

In this sample, this clonotype turned up a few times. The rearrangement uses TRBV3-1 and TRBJ2-7, with D possibly matching TRBD1 (5 bases). The V end was cut by 1 base, the J end by 3 bases, with 10 bases between. Germline lookup yields CDR1 LGHDT and CDR2 YNNKEL (reference sequence). The CDR3 runs to 14 residues. The CDR3 is CASSQGTGNYEQYF. The CDR3 region has the DNA TGTGCCAGCAGCCAAGGTACAGGTAACTACGAGCAGTACTTC.

This clonotype was observed many times. The rearrangement uses TRBV10-3 and TRBJ2-5; 7 bases agree with TRBD2. This CDR3 region has 14 residues. Per the germline V gene, CDR1 is ENHRY and CDR2 is SYGVKD. The ends lost 4 bases at V and 4 bases at J; junction bases unmatched: 6. The CDR3 is CAISGAGRRETQYF. CDR3 sequence (DNA): TGTGCCATCAGTGGAGCGGGGCGGAGAGAGACCCAGTACTTC.

The rearrangement joins TRBV6-4 to TRBJ1-1; no firm D call. The germline gives CDR1 MRHNA, CDR2 SNTAGT. V lost 4 bases to trimming and J lost 1 base, with 7 bases between them. The CDR3 covers 13 residues. CDR3 amino acids: CASSATQNTEAFF. DNA of the CDR3: TGTGCCAGCAGTGCTACCCAGAACACTGAAGCTTTCTTT.

In this sample, this clonotype turned up a few times. The chain carries TRBV20-1 and TRBJ1-6, with 8 bases fitting TRBD1. Germline trimming cut 7 bases from V and 7 bases from J; bases unmatched to any gene: 6. This CDR3 has 13 amino acids. Per the germline V gene, CDR1 is DFQATT and CDR2 is SNEGSKA (reference sequence). The CDR3 DNA follows: TGCAGTGTTACCCGGGACAGGAATTCACCCCTCCACTTT. This gives the protein CSVTRDRNSPLHF.

The chain employs TRBV2 and TRBJ1-2, with a tentative D call TRBD1 (6 bases). The germline V gene encodes CDR1 SNHLY and CDR2 FYNNEI. The CDR3 consists of 15 residues. The ends were cut back, 5 bases at V and 4 bases at J, with 17 bases in the middle. In DNA, the CDR3 is TGTGCCAGCAGTCGCCAATCCGGGGGCTCCTATGGCTACACCTTC. This codes for CASSRQSGGSYGYTF.

Worth noting for this clonotype: This clone may be a read error of a much larger clone one base away. The rearrangement uses TRBV5-4 and TRBJ1-2, with D tentatively TRBD1 (5 bases). Germline CDR1 reads SGHNT; CDR2 reads YYREEE (reference sequence). This CDR3 is 13 amino acids long. V lost 4 bases, J lost 1 base, and 8 bases lay in between. CDR3 residues: CASSPDNNYGYTF. CDR3 DNA sequence: TGTGCCAGCAGCCCGGACAATAACTATGGCTACACCTTC. Full variable domain (missing parts from reference TRBV5-4 and TRBJ1-2): ETGVTQSPTHLIKTRGQQVTLRCSSQSGHNTVSWYQQALGQGPQFIFQYYREEENGRGNFPPRFSGLQFPNYSSELNVNALELDDSALYLCASSPDNNYGYTFGSGTRLTVV.

The chain employs TRBV7-3 and TRBJ2-3; TRBD2 agrees at 10 bases. This CDR3 is built from 16 residues. V dropped 5 bases and J dropped 3; count of bases not matched to a gene: 8. Germline CDR1 and CDR2: SGHTA and FQGTGA. The CDR3: CASSMFSGGFTDTQYF. The CDR3 region has the DNA TGTGCCAGCAGCATGTTTAGCGGGGGGTTTACAGATACGCAGTATTTT.

This clonotype has more than one count but fewer than ten. The gene calls are TRBV3-1 and TRBJ1-5; TRBD1 agrees at 7 bases. Germline lookup yields CDR1 LGHDT and CDR2 YNNKEL (reference sequence). Trimming cost V 5 bases and J 7 bases; bases outside gene matches: 8. The CDR3 sequence is 14 residues long. DNA of the CDR3: TGTGCCAGCAGCTGGGGACAGAATTACCAGCCCCAGCATTTT. It translates to CASSWGQNYQPQHF.

The table lists this clonotype with a few counts. The chain links TRBV6-5 to TRBJ1-3; perhaps TRBD1 as D (5 bases). Germline loops: CDR1 MNHEY, CDR2 SVGAGI. The CDR3 has 15 residues. V lost 2 bases and J lost 0, with 8 bases in between. The CDR3 coding sequence is TGTGCCAGCAGTTACCGGGGGTCCTCTGGAAACACCATATATTTT. Translation gives CASSYRGSSGNTIYF.

This clonotype has a handful of counts. The chain recombines TRBV6-2 or TRBV6-3 with TRBJ2-1, with D uncertain. The CDR3 extends over 14 amino acids. The V end was cut by 0 bases, the J end by 3 bases, with 6 bases between. Germline V lookup: CDR1 MNHEY, CDR2 SVGEGT. The CDR3 nucleotides read TGTGCCAGCAGTTACTCCCGCAGCTACAATGAGCAGTTCTTC. It codes for CASSYSRSYNEQFF.